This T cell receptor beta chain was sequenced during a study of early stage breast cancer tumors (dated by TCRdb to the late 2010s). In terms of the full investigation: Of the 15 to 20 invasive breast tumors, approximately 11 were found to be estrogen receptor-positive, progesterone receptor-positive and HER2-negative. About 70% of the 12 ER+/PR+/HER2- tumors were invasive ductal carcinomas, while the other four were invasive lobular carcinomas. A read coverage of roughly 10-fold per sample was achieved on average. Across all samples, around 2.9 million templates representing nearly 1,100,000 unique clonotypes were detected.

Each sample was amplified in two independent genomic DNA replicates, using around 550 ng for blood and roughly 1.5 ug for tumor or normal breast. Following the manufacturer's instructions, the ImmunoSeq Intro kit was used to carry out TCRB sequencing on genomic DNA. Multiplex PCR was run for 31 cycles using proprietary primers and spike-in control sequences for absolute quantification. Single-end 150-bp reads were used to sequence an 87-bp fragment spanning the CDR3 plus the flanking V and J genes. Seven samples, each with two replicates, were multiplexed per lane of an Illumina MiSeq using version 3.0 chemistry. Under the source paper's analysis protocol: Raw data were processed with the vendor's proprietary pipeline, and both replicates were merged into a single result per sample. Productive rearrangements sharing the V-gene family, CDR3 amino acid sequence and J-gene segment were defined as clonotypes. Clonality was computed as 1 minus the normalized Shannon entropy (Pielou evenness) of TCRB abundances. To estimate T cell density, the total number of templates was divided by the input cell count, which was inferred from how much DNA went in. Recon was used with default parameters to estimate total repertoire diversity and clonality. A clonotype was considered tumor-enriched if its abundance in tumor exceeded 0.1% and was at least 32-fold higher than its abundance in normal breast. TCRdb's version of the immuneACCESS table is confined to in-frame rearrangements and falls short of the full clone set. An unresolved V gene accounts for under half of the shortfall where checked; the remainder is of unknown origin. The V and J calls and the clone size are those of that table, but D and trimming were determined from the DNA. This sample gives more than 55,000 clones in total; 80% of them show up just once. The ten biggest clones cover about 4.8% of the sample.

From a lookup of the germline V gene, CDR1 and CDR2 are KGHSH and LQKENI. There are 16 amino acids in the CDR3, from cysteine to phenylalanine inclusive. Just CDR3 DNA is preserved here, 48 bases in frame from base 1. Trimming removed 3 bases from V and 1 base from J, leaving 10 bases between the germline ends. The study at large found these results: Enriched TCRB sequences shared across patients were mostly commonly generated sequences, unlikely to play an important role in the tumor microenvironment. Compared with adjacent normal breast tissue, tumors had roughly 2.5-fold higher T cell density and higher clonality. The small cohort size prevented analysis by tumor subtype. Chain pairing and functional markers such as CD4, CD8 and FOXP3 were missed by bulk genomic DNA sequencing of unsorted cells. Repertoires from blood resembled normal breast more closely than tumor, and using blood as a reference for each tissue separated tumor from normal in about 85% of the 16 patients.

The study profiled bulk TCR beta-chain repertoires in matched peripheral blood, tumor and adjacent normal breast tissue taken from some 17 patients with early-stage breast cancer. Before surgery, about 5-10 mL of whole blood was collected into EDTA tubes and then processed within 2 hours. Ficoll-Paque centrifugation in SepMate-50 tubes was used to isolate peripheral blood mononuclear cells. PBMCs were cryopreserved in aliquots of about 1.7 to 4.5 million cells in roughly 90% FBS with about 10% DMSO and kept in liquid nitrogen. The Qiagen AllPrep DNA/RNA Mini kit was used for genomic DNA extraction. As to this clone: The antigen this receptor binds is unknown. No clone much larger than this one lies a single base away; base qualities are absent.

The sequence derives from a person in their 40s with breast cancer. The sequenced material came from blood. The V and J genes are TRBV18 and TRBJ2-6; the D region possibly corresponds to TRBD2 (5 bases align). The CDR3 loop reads CASSPTSGSGANVLTF. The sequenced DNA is TGTGCCAGCTCACCTACCTCGGGGTCTGGGGCCAACGTCCTGACTTTC.